This TCR beta chain was sequenced during a study of T cell responses to AZD1222 COVID-19 vaccine (dated by TCRdb to the early 2020s). Regarding the study in general: AZD1222 recipients with second doses at about 4 weeks or about 12 weeks were pooled, because spike-specific TCR depth and breadth did not differ between schedules. TCR sequencing covered roughly 230 trial participants: some 210 given two doses of AZD1222 and approximately 26 given two doses of MenACWY control vaccine. Trial participants were enrolled by age into 18-55, 56-69 and 70-plus year subgroups, with around 150, 28 and 57 TCR-sequenced participants respectively. What the study reported, not specific to this receptor: Conclusions about previously exposed vaccinees are limited because only a handful of AZD1222 recipients were SARS-CoV-2 seropositive at baseline. Participants were mostly white British, with more females than males. The authors suggested clonal diversity may have been underestimated. Because no day 14 peak-response samples were available, repertoires were characterized only after the peak T cell response. The whole spike protein was spanned by vaccine-associated CD4 TCRs, and dominant responses were seen in regions 160-218 and 743-854. Reportedly, almost half of the unique spike-specific TCRs recognized epitopes lying outside the regions that are mutated in the B.1.351 and B.1.1.7 variants. After two AZD1222 doses, spike-specific TCR breadth and depth were significantly higher than at day 0 and than in MenACWY recipients. In the small 56-69-year group, the increase in depth fell short of significance, most likely because of low power.

The CDR3 regions of human TCRbeta chains were subjected to immunosequencing. In the source study's methods: TCRs in the repertoires were matched against a reference library of SARS-CoV-2-specific TCRs that had been generated with the MIRA antigen-specificity platform. Breadth was defined as the fraction of unique TCRs that were SARS-CoV-2-associated. Depth was defined as the fraction of total T cells that were SARS-CoV-2-associated. Using the MIRA data, every spike-specific TCR was mapped to the spike region that the TCR reacted to and assigned to either a CD4 or a CD8 class. Log10-transformed breadth and depth values were compared by one-way ANOVA with Sidak's multiple comparisons tests. In TCRdb, the immuneACCESS table is reduced to in-frame sequences with V and J assigned. These tables do not hold every clone; where another copy was compared, an unresolved V gene accounts for under half, and the others remain unexplained. V and J calls and clone size are copied from that table; D and trimming were computed from the DNA. Here the sample has about 150,000 clones; 94% occur a single time. The ten top clones hold roughly 1.2% of the sample.

Taken with the paper, the label for time point translates to: baseline before first vaccination. Samples from vaccinated people were obtained from the UK trials COV001 and COV002, which included a single-blind randomized controlled phase 2/3 trial of AZD1222 (ChAdOx1 nCoV-19) in healthy adults. For TCRbeta chain sequencing, PBMC samples from trial participants were taken at day 0 and at day 28 after the second dose. Remarks on this clone: No antigen is known for it. Base quality data are lacking; no much larger clone is found one base away.

The clonotype originates from an adult in good health. The source was peripheral blood, collected on day 0 of AZD1222 vaccination.

The DNA sequence is given as TGCGCCAGCTGTTCCTTGACGGGGGGGCCAACAGATACGCAGTATTTT. Its protein reads: CASCSLTGGPTDTQYF. Recombination linked TRBV5-1 to TRBJ2-3; 8 central bases correspond to TRBD2. The CDR3 goes from the cysteine to the phenylalanine over 16 residues. Of the read, only the CDR3 DNA is kept; its 48 bases are in frame from base 1. V is cut back by 7 bases and J by 3 bases, with 13 bases in the junction unmatched. CDR1 SGHRS and CDR2 YFSETQ were looked up in the germline V gene. The full variable domain, with segments outside the CDR3 supplied by the reference TRBV5-1 and TRBJ2-3 proteins, appears as KAGVTQTPRYLIKTRGQQVTLSCSPISGHRSVSWYQQTPGQGLQFLFEYFSETQRNKGNFPGRFSGRQFSNSRSEMNVSTLELGDSALYLCASCSLTGGPTDTQYFGPGTRLTVL.